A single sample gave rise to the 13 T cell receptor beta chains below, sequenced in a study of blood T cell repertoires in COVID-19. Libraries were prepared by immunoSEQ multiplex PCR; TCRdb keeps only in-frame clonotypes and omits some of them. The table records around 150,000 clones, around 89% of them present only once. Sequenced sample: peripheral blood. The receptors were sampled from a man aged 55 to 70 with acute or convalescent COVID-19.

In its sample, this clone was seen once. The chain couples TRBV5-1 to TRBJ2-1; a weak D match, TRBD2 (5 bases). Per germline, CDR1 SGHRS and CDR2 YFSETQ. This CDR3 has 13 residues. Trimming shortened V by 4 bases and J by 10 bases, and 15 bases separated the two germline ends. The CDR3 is CASSPGLALEQFF. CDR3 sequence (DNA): TGCGCCAGCAGCCCAGGACTGGCGCTGGAGCAGTTCTTC. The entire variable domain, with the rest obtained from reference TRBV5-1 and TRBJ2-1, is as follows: KAGVTQTPRYLIKTRGQQVTLSCSPISGHRSVSWYQQTPGQGLQFLFEYFSETQRNKGNFPGRFSGRQFSNSRSEMNVSTLELGDSALYLCASSPGLALEQFFGPGTRLTVL.

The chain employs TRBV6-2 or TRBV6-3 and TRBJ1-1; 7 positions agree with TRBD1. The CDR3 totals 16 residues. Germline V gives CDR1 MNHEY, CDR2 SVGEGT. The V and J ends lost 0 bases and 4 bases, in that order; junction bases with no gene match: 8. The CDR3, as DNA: TGTGCCAGCAGTTACTCGAGAGGGGGCGCGAGCACTGAAGCTTTCTTT. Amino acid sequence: CASSYSRGGASTEAFF.

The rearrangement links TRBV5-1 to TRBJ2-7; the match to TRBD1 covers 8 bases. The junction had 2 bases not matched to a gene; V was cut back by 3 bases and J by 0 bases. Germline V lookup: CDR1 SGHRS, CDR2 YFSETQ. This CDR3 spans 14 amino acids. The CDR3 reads CASSSTGVSYEQYF. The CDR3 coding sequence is TGCGCCAGCAGCTCGACAGGGGTCTCCTACGAGCAGTACTTC.

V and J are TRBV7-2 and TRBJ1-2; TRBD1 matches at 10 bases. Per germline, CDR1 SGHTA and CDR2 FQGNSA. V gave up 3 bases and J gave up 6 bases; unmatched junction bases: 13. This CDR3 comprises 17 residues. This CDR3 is CASSLRQGAYSSDGYTF. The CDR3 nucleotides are TGTGCCAGCAGCTTGCGACAGGGGGCTTATTCGTCGGATGGCTACACCTTC.

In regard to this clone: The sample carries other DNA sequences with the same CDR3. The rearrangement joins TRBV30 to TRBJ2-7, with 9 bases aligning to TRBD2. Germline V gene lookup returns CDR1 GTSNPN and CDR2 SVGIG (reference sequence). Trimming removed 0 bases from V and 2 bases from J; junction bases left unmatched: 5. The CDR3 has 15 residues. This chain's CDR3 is CAWSVLAGGTYEQYF. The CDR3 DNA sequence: TGTGCCTGGAGTGTACTAGCGGGCGGGACCTACGAGCAGTACTTC.

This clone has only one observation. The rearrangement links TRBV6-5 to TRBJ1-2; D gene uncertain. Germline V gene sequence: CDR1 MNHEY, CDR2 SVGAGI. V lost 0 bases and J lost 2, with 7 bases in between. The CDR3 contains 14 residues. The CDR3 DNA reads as TGTGCCAGCAGTTACTCGTGGCAGAACTATGGCTACACCTTC. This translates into CASSYSWQNYGYTF.

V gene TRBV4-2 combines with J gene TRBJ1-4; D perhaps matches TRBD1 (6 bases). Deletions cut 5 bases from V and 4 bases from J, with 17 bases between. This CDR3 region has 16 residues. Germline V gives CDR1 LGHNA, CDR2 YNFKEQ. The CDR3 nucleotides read TGTGCCAGCAGCACAGGGACCACGGGTTTTAATGAAAAACTGTTTTTT. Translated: CASSTGTTGFNEKLFF.

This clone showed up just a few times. The CDR3: CASGLVGDTERSYNEQFF. The CDR3 coding sequence is TGTGCTAGTGGTTTGGTAGGGGACACTGAGCGCTCCTACAATGAGCAGTTCTTC. The chain couples TRBV12-5 to TRBJ2-1; perhaps TRBD1 as D (6 bases). Trimming left V 0 bases short and J 0 bases short, with 15 bases between. The CDR3 spans 18 residues. CDR1 LGHNT and CDR2 FRNRAP come from the germline V gene.

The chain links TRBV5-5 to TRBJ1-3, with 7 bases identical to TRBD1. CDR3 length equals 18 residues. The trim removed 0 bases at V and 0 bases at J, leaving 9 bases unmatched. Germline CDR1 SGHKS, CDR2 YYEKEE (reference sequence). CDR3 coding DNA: TGTGCCAGCAGCTTGGGTTTTATTCGACAGGGCTCTGGAAACACCATATATTTT. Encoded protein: CASSLGFIRQGSGNTIYF.

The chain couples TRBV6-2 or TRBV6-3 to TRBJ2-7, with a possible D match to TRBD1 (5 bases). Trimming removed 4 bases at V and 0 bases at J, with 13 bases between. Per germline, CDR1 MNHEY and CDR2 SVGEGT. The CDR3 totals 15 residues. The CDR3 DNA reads TGTGCCAGCAGTTCCAAGGGGCACTTCTCCTACGAGCAGTACTTC. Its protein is CASSSKGHFSYEQYF.

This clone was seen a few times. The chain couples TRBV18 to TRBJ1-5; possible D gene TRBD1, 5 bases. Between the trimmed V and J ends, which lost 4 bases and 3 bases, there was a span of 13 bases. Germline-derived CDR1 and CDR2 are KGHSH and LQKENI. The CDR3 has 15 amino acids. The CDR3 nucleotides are TGTGCCAGCTCACGCGCCGGGGGATTCAATCAGCCCCAGCATTTT. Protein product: CASSRAGGFNQPQHF.

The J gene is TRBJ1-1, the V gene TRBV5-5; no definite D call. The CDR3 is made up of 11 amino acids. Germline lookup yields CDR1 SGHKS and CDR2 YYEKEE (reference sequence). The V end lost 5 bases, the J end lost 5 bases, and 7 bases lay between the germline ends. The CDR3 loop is CASSTGTEAFF. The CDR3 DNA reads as TGTGCCAGCAGTACGGGGACTGAAGCTTTCTTT.

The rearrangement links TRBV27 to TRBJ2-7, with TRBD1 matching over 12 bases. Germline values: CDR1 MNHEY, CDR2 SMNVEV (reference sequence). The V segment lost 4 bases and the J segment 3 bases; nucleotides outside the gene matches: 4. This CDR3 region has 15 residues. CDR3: CASSSRDRGHYEQYF. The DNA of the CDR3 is TGTGCCAGCAGTTCCCGGGACAGGGGGCACTACGAGCAGTACTTC.